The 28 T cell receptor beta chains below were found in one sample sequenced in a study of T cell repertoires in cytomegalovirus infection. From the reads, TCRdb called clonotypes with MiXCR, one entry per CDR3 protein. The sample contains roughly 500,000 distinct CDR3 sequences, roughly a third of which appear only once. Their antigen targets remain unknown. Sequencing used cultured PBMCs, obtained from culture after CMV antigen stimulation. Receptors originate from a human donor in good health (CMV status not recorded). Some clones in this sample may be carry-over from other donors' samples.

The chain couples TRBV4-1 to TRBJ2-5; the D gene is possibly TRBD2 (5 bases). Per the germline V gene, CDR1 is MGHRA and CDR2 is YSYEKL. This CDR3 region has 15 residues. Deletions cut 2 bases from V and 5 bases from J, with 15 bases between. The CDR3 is CASSQNPGGGETQYF. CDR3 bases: TGCGCCAGCAGCCAAAACCCGGGCGGCGGGGAGACCCAGTACTTC.

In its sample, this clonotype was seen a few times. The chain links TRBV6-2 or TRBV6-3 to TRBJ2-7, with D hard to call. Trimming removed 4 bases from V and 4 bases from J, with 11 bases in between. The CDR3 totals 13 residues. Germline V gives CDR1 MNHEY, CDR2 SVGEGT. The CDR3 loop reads CASSSDQTYEQYV. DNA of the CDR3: TGTGCCAGCAGTTCGGATCAAACTTACGAGCAGTACGTC.

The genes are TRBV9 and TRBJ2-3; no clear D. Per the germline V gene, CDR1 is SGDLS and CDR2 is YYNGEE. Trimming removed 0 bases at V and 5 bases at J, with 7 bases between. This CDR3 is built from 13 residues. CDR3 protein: CASSVGVKDTQYF. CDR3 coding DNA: TGTGCCAGCAGCGTAGGGGTCAAAGATACGCAGTATTTT.

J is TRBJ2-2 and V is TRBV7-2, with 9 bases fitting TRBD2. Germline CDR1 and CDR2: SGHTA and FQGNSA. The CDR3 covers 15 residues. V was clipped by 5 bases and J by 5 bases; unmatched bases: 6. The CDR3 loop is CASSISGSDTGELFF. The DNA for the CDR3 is TGTGCCAGCAGCATTAGCGGGAGTGATACCGGGGAGCTGTTTTTT. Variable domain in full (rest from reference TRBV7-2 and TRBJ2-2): GAGVSQSPSNKVTEKGKDVELRCDPISGHTALYWYRQSLGQGLEFLIYFQGNSAPDKSGLPSDRFSAERTGGSVSTLTIQRTQQEDSAVYLCASSISGSDTGELFFGEGSRLTVL.

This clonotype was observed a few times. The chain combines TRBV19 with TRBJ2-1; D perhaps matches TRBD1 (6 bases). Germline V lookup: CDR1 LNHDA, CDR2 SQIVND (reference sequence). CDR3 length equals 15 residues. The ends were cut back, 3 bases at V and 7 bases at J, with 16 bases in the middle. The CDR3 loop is CASSIFYWGRNEQFF. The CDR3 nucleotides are TGTGCCAGTAGTATCTTTTATTGGGGGCGAAATGAGCAGTTCTTC.

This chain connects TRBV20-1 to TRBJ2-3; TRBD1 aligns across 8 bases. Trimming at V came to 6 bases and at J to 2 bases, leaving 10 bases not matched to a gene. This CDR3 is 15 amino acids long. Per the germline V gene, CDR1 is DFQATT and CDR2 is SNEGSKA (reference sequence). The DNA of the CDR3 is TGCAGTGCCACCCACGGACAGGGAAACACAGATACGCAGTATTTT. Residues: CSATHGQGNTDTQYF.

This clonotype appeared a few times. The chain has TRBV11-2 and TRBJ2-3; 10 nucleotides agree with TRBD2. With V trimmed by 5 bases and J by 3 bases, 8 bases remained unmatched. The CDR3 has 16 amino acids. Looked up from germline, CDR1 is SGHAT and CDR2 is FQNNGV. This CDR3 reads CASSLQSGRGTDTQYF. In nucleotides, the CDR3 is TGTGCCAGCAGCCTCCAGAGCGGGAGGGGTACAGATACGCAGTATTTT.

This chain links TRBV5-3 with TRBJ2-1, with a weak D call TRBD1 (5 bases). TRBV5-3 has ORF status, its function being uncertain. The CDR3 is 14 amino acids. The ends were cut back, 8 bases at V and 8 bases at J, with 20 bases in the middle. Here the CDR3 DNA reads TGTGCCAGCAGGGTCCAGGGTACTCGGGATGAGCAGTTCTTC. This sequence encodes CASRVQGTRDEQFF.

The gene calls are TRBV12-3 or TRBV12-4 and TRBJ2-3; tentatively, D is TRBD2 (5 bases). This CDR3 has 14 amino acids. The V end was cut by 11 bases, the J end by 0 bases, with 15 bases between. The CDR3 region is CASTEERSTDTQYF. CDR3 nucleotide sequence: TGTGCCTCGACGGAGGAGCGGAGCACAGATACGCAGTATTTT.

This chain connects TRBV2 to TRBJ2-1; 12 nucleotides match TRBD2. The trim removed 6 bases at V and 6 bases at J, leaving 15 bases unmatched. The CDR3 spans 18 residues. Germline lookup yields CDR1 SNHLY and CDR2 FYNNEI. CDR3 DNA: TGTGCCAGCAGCACACTAGCGGGAGGCACCCTCGGATCCAATGAGCAGTTCTTC. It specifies CASSTLAGGTLGSNEQFF.

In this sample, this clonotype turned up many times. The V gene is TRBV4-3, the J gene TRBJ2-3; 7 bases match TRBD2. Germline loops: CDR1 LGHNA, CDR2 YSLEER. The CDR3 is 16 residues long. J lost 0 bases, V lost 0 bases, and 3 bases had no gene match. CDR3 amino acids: CASSQEGGMSTDTQYF. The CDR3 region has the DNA TGCGCCAGCAGCCAAGAGGGGGGGATGAGCACAGATACGCAGTATTTT.

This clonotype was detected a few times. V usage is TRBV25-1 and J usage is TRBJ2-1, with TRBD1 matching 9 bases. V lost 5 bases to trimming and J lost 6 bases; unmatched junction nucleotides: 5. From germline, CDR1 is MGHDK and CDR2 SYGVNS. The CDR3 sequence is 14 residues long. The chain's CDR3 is CASSHPGQGNEQFF. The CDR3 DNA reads TGTGCCAGCAGTCATCCGGGACAGGGCAATGAGCAGTTCTTC.

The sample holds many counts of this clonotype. In DNA form, the CDR3 reads TGTGCCAGCAGCTTTGAGCGGGAGGCCTCCTACGAGCAGTACTTC. Amino acids: CASSFEREASYEQYF. The chain uses TRBV7-2 and TRBJ2-7, with 9 bases aligning to TRBD2. The CDR3 totals 15 residues. CDR1 and CDR2 (germline): SGHTA, FQGNSA. After removal of 3 bases from V and 0 bases from J, the junction contained 3 bases not matched to a gene.

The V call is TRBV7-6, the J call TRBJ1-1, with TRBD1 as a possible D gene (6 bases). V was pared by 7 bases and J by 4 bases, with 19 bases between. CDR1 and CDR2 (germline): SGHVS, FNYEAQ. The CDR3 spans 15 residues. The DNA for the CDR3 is TGTGCCAGCACTAAAGGAGGGGGTTTGGGCACTGAAGCTTTCTTT. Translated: CASTKGGGLGTEAFF.

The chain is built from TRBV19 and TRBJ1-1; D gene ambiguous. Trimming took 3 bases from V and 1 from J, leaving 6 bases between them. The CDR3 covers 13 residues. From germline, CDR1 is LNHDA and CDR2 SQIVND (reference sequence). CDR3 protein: CASSITANTEAFF. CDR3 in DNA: TGTGCCAGTAGTATTACAGCGAACACTGAAGCTTTCTTT.

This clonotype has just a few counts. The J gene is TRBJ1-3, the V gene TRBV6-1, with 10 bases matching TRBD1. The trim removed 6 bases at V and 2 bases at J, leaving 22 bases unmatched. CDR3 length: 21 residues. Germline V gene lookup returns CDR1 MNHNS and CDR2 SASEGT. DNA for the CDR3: TGTGCCAGCAGCTATACAGTCCCGGGACAGGGGATTTTGGGCGCTGGAAACACCATATATTTT. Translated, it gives CASSYTVPGQGILGAGNTIYF.

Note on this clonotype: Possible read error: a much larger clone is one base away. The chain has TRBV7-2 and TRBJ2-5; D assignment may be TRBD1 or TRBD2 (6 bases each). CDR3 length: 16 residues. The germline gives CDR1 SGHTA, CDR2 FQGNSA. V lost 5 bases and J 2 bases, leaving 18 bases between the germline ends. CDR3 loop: CASSPLRRGEQETQYF. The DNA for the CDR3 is TGTGCCAGCAGCCCCTTAAGAAGGGGGGAGCAAGAGACCCAGTACTTC. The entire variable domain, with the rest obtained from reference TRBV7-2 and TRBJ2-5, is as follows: GAGVSQSPSNKVTEKGKDVELRCDPISGHTALYWYRQSLGQGLEFLIYFQGNSAPDKSGLPSDRFSAERTGGSVSTLTIQRTQQEDSAVYLCASSPLRRGEQETQYFGPGTRLLVL.

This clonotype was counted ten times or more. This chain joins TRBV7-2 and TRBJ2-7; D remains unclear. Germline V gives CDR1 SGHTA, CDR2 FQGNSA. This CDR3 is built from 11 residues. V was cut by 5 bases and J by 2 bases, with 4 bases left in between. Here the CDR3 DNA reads TGTGCCAGCAGCCCCGCCTACGAGCAGTACTTC. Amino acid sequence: CASSPAYEQYF.

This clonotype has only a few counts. The CDR3 protein is CASSDWPFWETQYF. CDR3 coding DNA: TGTGCCAGTAGCGATTGGCCATTTTGGGAGACCCAGTACTTC. V is TRBV19 and J is TRBJ2-5; no clear D gene. V lost 6 bases to trimming and J lost 5 bases, with 16 bases between them. The CDR3 sequence is 14 residues long. The germline CDR1 and CDR2 sequences are LNHDA and SQIVND (reference sequence).

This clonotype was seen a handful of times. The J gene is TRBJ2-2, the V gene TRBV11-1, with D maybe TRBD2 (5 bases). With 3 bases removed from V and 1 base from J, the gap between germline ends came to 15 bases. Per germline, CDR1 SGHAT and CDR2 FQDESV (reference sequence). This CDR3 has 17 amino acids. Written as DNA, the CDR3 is TGTGCCAGCAGCTTCTTCGAAGGCGGAGGGAACACCGGGGAGCTGTTTTTT. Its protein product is CASSFFEGGGNTGELFF.

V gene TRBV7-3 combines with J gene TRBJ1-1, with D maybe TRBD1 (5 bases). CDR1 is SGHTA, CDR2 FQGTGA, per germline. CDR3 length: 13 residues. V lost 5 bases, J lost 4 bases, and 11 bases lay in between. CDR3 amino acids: CASSPTAGTEAFF. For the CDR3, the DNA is TGTGCCAGCAGCCCGACAGCGGGCACTGAAGCTTTCTTT.

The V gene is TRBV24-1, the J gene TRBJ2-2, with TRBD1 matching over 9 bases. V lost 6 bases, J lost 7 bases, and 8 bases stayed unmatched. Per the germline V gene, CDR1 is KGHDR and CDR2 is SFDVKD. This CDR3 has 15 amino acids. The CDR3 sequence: CATSRTGGSGGELFF. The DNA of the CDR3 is TGTGCCACCAGTCGAACAGGGGGCAGTGGCGGGGAGCTGTTTTTT.

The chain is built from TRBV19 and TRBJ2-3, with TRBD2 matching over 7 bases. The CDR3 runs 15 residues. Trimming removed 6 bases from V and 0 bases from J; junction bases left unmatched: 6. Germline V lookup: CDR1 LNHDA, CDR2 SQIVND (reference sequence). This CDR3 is CASRPSGISTDTQYF. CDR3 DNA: TGTGCCAGTAGACCTAGCGGAATAAGCACAGATACGCAGTATTTT.

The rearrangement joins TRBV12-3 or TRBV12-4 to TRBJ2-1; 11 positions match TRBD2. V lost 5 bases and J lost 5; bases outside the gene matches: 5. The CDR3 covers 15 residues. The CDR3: CASSRRLAGNNEQFF. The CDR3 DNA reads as TGTGCCAGCAGTCGACGACTAGCGGGAAACAATGAGCAGTTCTTC.

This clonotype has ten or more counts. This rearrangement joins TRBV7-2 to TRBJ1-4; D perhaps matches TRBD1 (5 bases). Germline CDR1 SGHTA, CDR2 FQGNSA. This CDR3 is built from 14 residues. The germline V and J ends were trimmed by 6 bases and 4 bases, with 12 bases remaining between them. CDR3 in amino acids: CASSLMGDNEKLFF. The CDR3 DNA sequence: TGTGCCAGCAGTCTAATGGGGGATAATGAAAAACTGTTTTTT.

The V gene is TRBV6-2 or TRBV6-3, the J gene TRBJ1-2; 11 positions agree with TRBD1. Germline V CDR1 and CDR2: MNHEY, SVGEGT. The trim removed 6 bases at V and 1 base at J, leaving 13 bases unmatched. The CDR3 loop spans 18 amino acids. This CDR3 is CASSLRAPGQGVNYGYTF. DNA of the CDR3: TGTGCCAGCAGCCTACGAGCCCCGGGACAGGGGGTTAACTATGGCTACACCTTC.

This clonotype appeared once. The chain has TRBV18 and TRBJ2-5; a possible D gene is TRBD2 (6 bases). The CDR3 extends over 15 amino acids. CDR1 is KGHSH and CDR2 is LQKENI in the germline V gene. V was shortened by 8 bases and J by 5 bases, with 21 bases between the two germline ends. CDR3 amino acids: CASLLSGTPGETQYF. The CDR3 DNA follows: TGTGCCAGCCTTCTTAGCGGAACACCCGGGGAGACCCAGTACTTC.

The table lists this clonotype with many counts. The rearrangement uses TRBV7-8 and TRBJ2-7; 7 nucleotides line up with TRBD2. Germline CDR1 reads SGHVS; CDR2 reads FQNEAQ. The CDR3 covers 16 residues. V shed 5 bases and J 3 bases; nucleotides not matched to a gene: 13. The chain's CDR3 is CASSISPNLAGYEQYV. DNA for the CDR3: TGTGCCAGCAGCATCTCCCCTAATTTAGCGGGCTACGAGCAGTACGTC.